The 32 T cell receptor beta chains below come from one sample, sequenced in a study of cytomegalovirus exposure and HLA in healthy donors (dated by TCRdb to the late 2010s). Libraries were made using the immunoSEQ multiplex PCR assay. A mixture of 60 forward primers for TCR Vbeta segments and 13 reverse primers for TCR Jbeta segments was used in the multiplex PCR. TCRdb retrieved this table from immuneACCESS and kept in-frame rearrangements only. Not all clones are present; in checked studies, unresolved V genes account for under half, and no reason is known for the remainder. The sample yields fewer than 200,000 clones; approximately 80% were counted once. The ten largest clonotypes hold over 0.65% of the sample. The specimen was PBMCs. These receptors were collected from a woman aged 18-29 years in good health and CMV-seronegative.

The gene calls are TRBV28 and TRBJ2-7; TRBD1 is a possible D gene (5 bases). The V end lost 2 bases, the J end lost 7 bases, and 15 bases lay between the germline ends. The length of the CDR3 is 14 residues. Germline assignment: CDR1 MDHEN and CDR2 SYDVKM. The CDR3 sequence: CASSLQGEMKEQYF. CDR3 DNA sequence: TGTGCCAGCAGTTTACAGGGCGAAATGAAAGAGCAGTACTTC.

The rearrangement uses TRBV5-1 and TRBJ2-5, with TRBD1 matching over 8 bases. Germline lookup yields CDR1 SGHRS and CDR2 YFSETQ. With 0 bases clipped from V and 1 base from J, the junction kept 2 bases outside the gene matches. The CDR3 loop spans 15 amino acids. The chain's CDR3 is CASSLDTGGQETQYF. CDR3 bases: TGCGCCAGCAGCTTGGACACAGGGGGCCAAGAGACCCAGTACTTC.

The chain recombines TRBV28 with TRBJ1-1; TRBD1 aligns across 12 bases. Trimming took 5 bases from V and 11 from J; bases not matched to a gene: 12. The length of the CDR3 is 15 residues. Germline V CDR1 and CDR2: MDHEN, SYDVKM. In nucleotides, the CDR3 is TGTGCCAGCAGTCAGCCGGGACAGGGGGCGAGGTGGGCTTTCTTT. Translation gives CASSQPGQGARWAFF.

This clone was seen a few times. V usage is TRBV5-4 and J usage is TRBJ2-2; possible D gene TRBD1, 6 bases. V lost 4 bases, J lost 2 bases, and 12 bases lay in between. The CDR3 sequence is 15 residues long. Germline V CDR1 and CDR2: SGHNT, YYREEE (reference sequence). The CDR3 DNA is TGTGCCAGCAGCGAGTGGACAGTAAACACCGGGGAGCTGTTTTTT. This encodes CASSEWTVNTGELFF.

The chain couples TRBV4-1 to TRBJ1-5; D perhaps matches TRBD1 (5 bases). Germline V lookup: CDR1 MGHRA, CDR2 YSYEKL. Between the trimmed V and J ends, which lost 1 base and 7 bases, there was a span of 11 bases. This CDR3 is built from 14 residues. DNA of the CDR3: TGCGCCAGCAGCCAAGTGGCAGGGCCCCAGCCCCAGCATTTT. It translates to CASSQVAGPQPQHF.

This clone was detected once. V and J are TRBV6-5 and TRBJ1-1, with no clear D. The CDR3 runs 16 residues. In germline, CDR1 is MNHEY, CDR2 SVGAGI. The V end lost 0 bases, the J end lost 0 bases, and 11 bases lay between the germline ends. DNA of the CDR3: TGTGCCAGCAGTTACTCGATGCGGAGGCTGAACACTGAAGCTTTCTTT. This encodes CASSYSMRRLNTEAFF.

This rearrangement joins TRBV18 to TRBJ2-3; D not resolved. Germline CDR1 KGHSH, CDR2 LQKENI. CDR3 size: 13 residues. Trimming cost V 6 bases and J 2 bases, with 9 bases left between them. CDR3 amino acids: CASSPHSTDTQYF. As DNA, the CDR3 is TGTGCCAGCTCCCCTCACTCCACAGATACGCAGTATTTT.

This rearrangement joins TRBV5-1 to TRBJ1-1; tentative D call: TRBD1 (6 bases). Trimming pared 0 bases from V and 0 bases from J, leaving 18 bases between. The CDR3 sequence is 18 residues long. Germline-derived CDR1 and CDR2 are SGHRS and YFSETQ. The CDR3 DNA follows: TGCGCCAGCAGCTTGGATGATGGGGGACATCATTTGAACACTGAAGCTTTCTTT. Translated, it gives CASSLDDGGHHLNTEAFF.

In regard to this clone: The same CDR3 also results from other DNA sequences found in this sample. The genes are TRBV7-2 and TRBJ1-1, with TRBD1 matching 7 bases. Germline lookup yields CDR1 SGHTA and CDR2 FQGNSA. Trimming removed 5 bases from V and 1 base from J; junction bases left unmatched: 4. The CDR3 sequence is 14 residues long. CDR3 coding DNA: TGTGCCAGCAGCCTACAGGGGAGGAACACTGAAGCTTTCTTT. It specifies CASSLQGRNTEAFF.

This clone appeared a few times. The rearrangement uses TRBV5-1 and TRBJ2-6; 12 bases fit TRBD1. The junction had 4 bases not matched to a gene; V was cut back by 4 bases and J by 2 bases. Germline values: CDR1 SGHRS, CDR2 YFSETQ. This CDR3 contains 17 residues. CDR3 sequence reads: CASSEGQGAAGANVLTF. The CDR3 region has the DNA TGCGCCAGCAGCGAGGGACAGGGGGCTGCTGGGGCCAACGTCCTGACTTTC.

The genes are TRBV6-1 and TRBJ1-2, with no clear D. This CDR3 comprises 13 residues. V lost 6 bases and J lost 8, with 16 bases in between. Germline V CDR1 and CDR2: MNHNS, SASEGT. The CDR3 nucleotides read TGTGCCAGCAGAAGTACTAGAGTCTACGGCTACACCTTC. Amino acids: CASRSTRVYGYTF.

This sequence joins TRBV9 and TRBJ1-2; D is unresolved. There are 16 residues in the CDR3. V lost 3 bases, J lost 4 bases, and 19 bases lay in between. CDR1 is SGDLS, CDR2 YYNGEE, per germline. The CDR3 coding sequence is TGTGCCAGCAGCGCAGTACTAGACGGGTGGGGCTATGGCTACACCTTC. It codes for CASSAVLDGWGYGYTF.

This clone was detected only a few times. The J gene is TRBJ1-2, the V gene TRBV7-6; possibly TRBD1 for D (6 bases). CDR3 size: 15 residues. With 5 bases removed from V and 0 bases from J, the gap between germline ends came to 13 bases. The V gene's germline CDR1 is SGHVS and CDR2 FNYEAQ. CDR3 residues: CASSPRDNSNYGYTF. CDR3 DNA: TGTGCCAGCAGCCCGAGGGACAACTCTAACTATGGCTACACCTTC.

This chain joins TRBV28 and TRBJ1-5; weak D call: TRBD1 (5 bases). This CDR3 has 13 residues. Germline V gene data show CDR1 as MDHEN and CDR2 as SYDVKM. The V gene lost 7 bases and the J gene lost 7 bases, with 14 bases spanning the gap. This chain's CDR3 is CASIFQGGQPQHF. The CDR3 DNA reads TGTGCCAGCATCTTCCAGGGAGGCCAGCCCCAGCATTTT.

The genes are TRBV2 and TRBJ2-2; TRBD2 might be the D (5 bases). Germline CDR1 SNHLY, CDR2 FYNNEI. This CDR3 has 15 residues. The ends were cut back, 4 bases at V and 0 bases at J, with 9 bases in the middle. Here the CDR3 reads CASSGASSNTGELFF. CDR3 coding DNA: TGTGCCAGCAGTGGAGCTAGCTCGAACACCGGGGAGCTGTTTTTT.

V and J are TRBV4-2 and TRBJ1-5, with TRBD1 matching 11 bases. J was trimmed by 6 bases and V by 3 bases; bases with no gene match: 7. This CDR3 comprises 16 residues. Germline CDR1 and CDR2: LGHNA and YNFKEQ. CDR3 sequence: CASSQRDRGDGQPQHF. The CDR3 bases are TGTGCCAGCAGCCAGAGGGACAGGGGGGACGGTCAGCCCCAGCATTTT.

The V gene is TRBV6-4, the J gene TRBJ1-5, with unresolved D. Germline assignment: CDR1 MRHNA and CDR2 SNTAGT. The V and J ends lost 2 bases and 1 base respectively, with 9 bases between them. CDR3 length: 15 amino acids. The chain's CDR3 is CASSDPPRSNQPQHF. The CDR3 DNA sequence: TGTGCCAGCAGTGACCCCCCTAGGAGCAATCAGCCCCAGCATTTT.

V usage is TRBV5-4 and J usage is TRBJ2-1; 16 bases align to TRBD2. The CDR3 sequence is 15 residues long. The germline gives CDR1 SGHNT, CDR2 YYREEE (reference sequence). J lost 8 bases, V lost 5 bases, and 4 bases had no gene match. CDR3 DNA: TGTGCCAGCAGGTACGGGACTAGCGGGAGGGATGAGCAGTTCTTC. Amino acid sequence: CASRYGTSGRDEQFF.

The genes are TRBV7-9 and TRBJ2-7; perhaps TRBD2 as D (6 bases). Trimming took 6 bases from V and 9 from J, leaving 18 bases between them. This CDR3 spans 13 amino acids. The germline gives CDR1 SEHNR, CDR2 FQNEAQ (reference sequence). CDR3 coding DNA: TGTGCCAGCAGGGGGGACTCCAGGTCGGGGCAGTACTTC. Residues: CASRGDSRSGQYF.

The genes are TRBV19 and TRBJ2-7, with D uncertain. The CDR3 runs 14 residues. The V and J ends lost 6 bases and 5 bases respectively, with 17 bases between them. Looked up from germline, CDR1 is LNHDA and CDR2 is SQIVND (reference sequence). The CDR3 here is CASRPQVAVNEQYF. The CDR3 DNA is TGTGCCAGTAGGCCCCAGGTGGCTGTCAACGAGCAGTACTTC.

The V gene is TRBV25-1, the J gene TRBJ2-1; 9 bases are a match to TRBD1. Losses at the gene ends were 2 bases for V and 5 bases for J; bases not matched to a gene: 7. The CDR3 runs to 16 residues. In germline, CDR1 is MGHDK, CDR2 SYGVNS. This CDR3 reads CASSEAGTGFHNEQFF. Written as DNA, the CDR3 is TGTGCCAGCAGTGAAGCCGGGACAGGGTTCCACAATGAGCAGTTCTTC.

J is TRBJ2-6 and V is TRBV5-4; 7 bases match TRBD1. After removal of 3 bases from V and 0 bases from J, the junction contained 6 bases not matched to a gene. CDR1 is SGHNT, CDR2 YYREEE, per germline (reference sequence). This CDR3 is 17 amino acids long. The CDR3 DNA follows: TGTGCCAGCAGCTCGGGACAGCTGATCTCTGGGGCCAACGTCCTGACTTTC. Translation: CASSSGQLISGANVLTF.

V and J are TRBV6-1 and TRBJ2-2; possible D gene TRBD1, 5 bases. In germline, CDR1 is MNHNS, CDR2 SASEGT. V lost 3 bases and J lost 3, with 5 bases in between. There are 13 residues in the CDR3. The CDR3 reads CASSDRDTGELFF. CDR3 in DNA: TGTGCCAGCAGTGACAGGGACACCGGGGAGCTGTTTTTT.

CDR3 sequence: CASSLISRGDEQFF. For the CDR3, the DNA is TGTGCCAGCAGCTTGATATCTAGGGGCGATGAGCAGTTCTTC. This chain joins TRBV5-8 and TRBJ2-1, with D perhaps TRBD1 (5 bases). Germline V CDR1 and CDR2: SGHTS, YDEGEE. V lost 1 base and J 8 bases, leaving 13 bases between the germline ends. The CDR3 length is 14 residues.

J is TRBJ2-7 and V is TRBV10-3; 7 nucleotides align to TRBD1. V shed 3 bases, J shed 2 bases, and the junction held 13 bases outside the gene matches. The CDR3 length is 17 residues. The V gene's germline CDR1 is ENHRY and CDR2 SYGVKD. This CDR3 reads CAISDRGSRVLAYEQYF. DNA for the CDR3: TGTGCCATCAGTGACAGGGGGTCCAGGGTGTTGGCCTACGAGCAGTACTTC.

Notes on this clone: One end of the junction varies from germline; a read error may be responsible. The V gene is TRBV30, the J gene TRBJ2-7; 11 bases map to TRBD2. Germline V gives CDR1 GTSNPN, CDR2 SVGIG (reference sequence). CDR3 length: 12 amino acids. CDR3 nucleotide sequence: TGTGCCTGGAGTGGGGTAGCGGGAGGGCCCAGATTC. Its translation is CAWSGVAGGPRF.

The chain uses TRBV6-1 and TRBJ2-3; 9 nucleotides align to TRBD2. CDR1 and CDR2 (germline): MNHNS, SASEGT. With 7 bases clipped from V and 4 bases from J, the junction kept 3 bases outside the gene matches. CDR3 size: 13 residues. CDR3 in DNA: TGTGCCAGCATCTTAGCGGGAGCAGATACGCAGTATTTT. It is translated as CASILAGADTQYF.

The J gene is TRBJ1-4, the V gene TRBV10-3; D uncertain. CDR1 is ENHRY and CDR2 is SYGVKD in the germline V gene. Trimming stripped 4 bases from V and 8 bases from J, with 14 bases between. The CDR3 has 14 amino acids. The DNA for the CDR3 is TGTGCCATCAGTGTTCAGAGAGCGGAAGAAAAACTGTTTTTT. Translation gives CAISVQRAEEKLFF.

The chain is built from TRBV7-6 and TRBJ2-2, with D possibly matching TRBD2 (6 bases). The CDR3 extends over 14 amino acids. The germline V gene has CDR1 SGHVS and CDR2 FNYEAQ. Deletions cut 6 bases from V and 3 bases from J, with 11 bases between. For the CDR3, the DNA is TGTGCCAGCAGAGGAGGGCGGGACACCGGGGAGCTGTTTTTT. Protein product: CASRGGRDTGELFF. The full variable domain, its missing parts supplied by reference TRBV7-6 and TRBJ2-2, is GAGVSQSPRYKVTKRGQDVALRCDPISGHVSLYWYRQALGQGPEFLTYFNYEAQQDKSGLPNDRFSAERPEGSISTLTIQRTEQRDSAMYRCASRGGRDTGELFFGEGSRLTVL.

This rearrangement joins TRBV5-6 to TRBJ1-5, with D possibly TRBD1 on 6 matching bases. The V and J ends lost 1 base and 4 bases respectively, with 18 bases between them. CDR1 and CDR2 (germline): SGHDT, YYEEEE. CDR3 length equals 17 residues. The CDR3 DNA reads as TGTGCCAGCAGCTTGAAACGGCGAGCAGGGGTTAATCAGCCCCAGCATTTT. Protein: CASSLKRRAGVNQPQHF.

The chain links TRBV5-6 to TRBJ1-1; TRBD1 matches at 7 bases. The CDR3 extends over 19 amino acids. Germline assignment: CDR1 SGHDT and CDR2 YYEEEE. V dropped 4 bases and J dropped 1; count of bases not matched to a gene: 19. The CDR3 sequence is CASSKQGWGLRGRNTEAFF. DNA of the CDR3: TGTGCCAGCAGCAAACAGGGGTGGGGGTTACGGGGAAGGAACACTGAAGCTTTCTTT.

V is TRBV19 and J is TRBJ1-2; a possible D gene is TRBD1 (6 bases). CDR1 is LNHDA, CDR2 SQIVND, per germline (reference sequence). Between the trimmed V and J ends, which lost 0 bases and 7 bases, there was a span of 9 bases. The CDR3 runs to 13 residues. The CDR3: CASSIDRRGGYTF. CDR3 DNA sequence: TGTGCCAGTAGTATAGATCGCAGGGGTGGCTACACCTTC.